This is a list of T cell receptor beta chains from one sample in a study of blood T cell repertoires in COVID-19. Method: immunoSEQ multiplex PCR; TCRdb's copy keeps in-frame clones and lacks some. The repertoire holds about 160,000 clones, with over 75% as singletons. Sequences were obtained from PBMCs or T cells enriched from blood (not recorded which). The source of these receptors is a woman in her forties or fifties who had recovered from COVID-19. The CDR3 runs from the conserved cysteine through the conserved F or W. D genes are given only for firm matches. Clone size appears in some rows only: once, few, many, or a class for an expanded clone.

TRBJ2-1,NA,TRBV6-5,TRBD2,TGTGCCAGCGCCAGGACTAGCGGTCTTACGGATGAGCAGTTCTTC,CASARTSGLTDEQFF
TRBJ1-2,NA,TRBV5-4,TRBD1,TGTGCCAGCAGCTCCCCTCACAGGGGGACAGACTATGGCTACACCTTC,CASSSPHRGTDYGYTF
TRBJ1-5,few,TRBV12-3/TRBV12-4,NA,TGTGCCAGCAGAAGGGGGAATCAGCCCCAGCATTTT,CASRRGNQPQHF
TRBJ1-2,NA,TRBV4-1,NA,TGCGCCAGCAGCCAAGAGACCAGGCCCCGCTATGGCTACACCTTC,CASSQETRPRYGYTF
TRBJ2-2,NA,TRBV11-3,NA,TGTGCCAGCAGCTCCAGAGGCAGTGATACCGGGGAGCTGTTTTTT,CASSSRGSDTGELFF
TRBJ1-1,NA,TRBV29-1,NA,TGCAGCGTTGGGGCGGGGATCACTGAAGCTTTCTTT,CSVGAGITEAFF
TRBJ1-1,few,TRBV6-5,NA,TGTGCCAGCAGTCTCGACAGGAGTGAAGCTTTCTTT,CASSLDRSEAFF
TRBJ1-1,NA,TRBV9,NA,TGTGCCAGCAGCGTAGTCCCCAGGGCGGAAGCTTTCTTT,CASSVVPRAEAFF
TRBJ1-5,NA,TRBV5-1,TRBD1,TGCGCCAGCAGCTTGGCAAAGGCGGGACAGGTCAATCAGCCCCAGCATTTT,CASSLAKAGQVNQPQHF
TRBJ1-1,NA,TRBV9,NA,TGTGCCAGCAGCGTAGCTCGAGGGGGAAACACTGAAGCTTTCTTT,CASSVARGGNTEAFF
TRBJ1-3,few,TRBV29-1,NA,TGCAGCGCGAGGGGCTCTGGAAACACCATATATTTT,CSARGSGNTIYF
TRBJ2-1,few,TRBV4-1,TRBD2,TGCGCCAGCAGCCGTCAGCTTAGCGGGGGGGAAAATGAGCAGTTCTTC,CASSRQLSGGENEQFF
TRBJ2-1,NA,TRBV11-1,TRBD2,TGTGCCAGCAGCTTAGGGGTACTGGGGACTAGCCGAGAGCAGTTCTTC,CASSLGVLGTSREQFF
TRBJ1-6,NA,TRBV5-1,NA,TGCGCCAGCAGCTTTTCTATGGGACTGGAGAATTCACCCCTCCACTTT,CASSFSMGLENSPLHF
TRBJ2-3,few,TRBV12-5,TRBD1,TGTGCTAGTGGTTTGGGACTTGGACAGGCAGGTGGAACAGATACGCAGTATTTT,CASGLGLGQAGGTDTQYF
TRBJ1-6,NA,TRBV5-6,NA,TGTGCCAGCAGCTTGTACGTGAGCTCCTATAATTCACCCCTCCACTTT,CASSLYVSSYNSPLHF
TRBJ2-6,NA,TRBV3-1/TRBV3-2,TRBD1,TGTGCCAGCAGCCTCCTCACACAGGGCAGGGGGCTCTCTGGGGCCAACGTCCTGACTTTC,CASSLLTQGRGLSGANVLTF
TRBJ1-5,NA,TRBV10-1,NA,TGCGCCAGCAGTGCACGGGTCTTCTATCAGCCCCAGCATTTT,CASSARVFYQPQHF
TRBJ2-3,NA,TRBV9,TRBD2,TGTGCCAGCAGCGATCGCAGACTAGCGAGCACAGATACGCAGTATTTT,CASSDRRLASTDTQYF
TRBJ1-5,NA,TRBV4-1,NA,TGCGCCAGCAGCCAAGATCTCCGGTGGCCCCAGCATTTT,CASSQDLRWPQHF
TRBJ2-1,NA,TRBV5-6,NA,TGTGCCAGCAGCTTGGGTGCGGTTCCCTACAATGAGCAGTTCTTC,CASSLGAVPYNEQFF
TRBJ1-1,NA,TRBV2,NA,TGTGCCAGCAGTGAGCCCAGGGGTGGGACTGAAGCTTTCTTT,CASSEPRGGTEAFF
TRBJ1-5,few,TRBV6-2/TRBV6-3,TRBD1,TGTGCCAGCAGTAGGACCGGACAGGGTCATGGTCAGCCCCAGCATTTT,CASSRTGQGHGQPQHF
TRBJ2-7,NA,TRBV11-3,NA,TGTGCCAGCAGCGGCAGTCGCGAGCAGTACTTC,CASSGSREQYF
TRBJ1-1,once,TRBV5-1,TRBD1,TGCGCCAGCAGCTGGGGACAGGGGGTATGGAACACTGAAGCTTTCTTT,CASSWGQGVWNTEAFF
TRBJ1-6,NA,TRBV30,TRBD1,TGTGCCTGGAGCCTAATCCGGGACAGGGTTAATAATTCACCCCTCCACTTT,CAWSLIRDRVNNSPLHF
TRBJ1-1,NA,TRBV9,NA,TGTGCCAGCAGCGTAGTGGGGCCTATCTTAGGGGGAACTGAAGCTTTCTTT,CASSVVGPILGGTEAFF
TRBJ2-5,NA,TRBV30,TRBD2,TGTGCCTGGAGTCGACTAGCGGGGGCCCAAGAGACCCAGTACTTC,CAWSRLAGAQETQYF
TRBJ2-1,NA,TRBV5-8,TRBD2,TGTGCCAGCAGCCTCGGGACTAGCGGGAGGAATGAGCAGTTCTTC,CASSLGTSGRNEQFF
TRBJ1-4,NA,TRBV3-1/TRBV3-2,NA,TGTGCCAGCAGCCAGCGGGCCGCGAATGAAAAACTGTTTTTT,CASSQRAANEKLFF
TRBJ1-2,NA,TRBV10-3,NA,TGTGCCATCAGTCCGGACACCCAGTTCTATGGCTACACCTTC,CAISPDTQFYGYTF
TRBJ1-1,NA,TRBV7-6,TRBD1,TGTGCCAGCAGCTTAGCGCCGACAGGGCCCACTGAAGCTTTCTTT,CASSLAPTGPTEAFF
TRBJ1-2,NA,TRBV28,TRBD1,TGTGCCAGCAGTTCCCAGGGACAGGGGAACTATGGCTACACCTTC,CASSSQGQGNYGYTF
TRBJ1-2,NA,TRBV19,NA,TGTGCCAGTAGTATGGAGATGGGGATTCGGGGAGGCTACACCTTC,CASSMEMGIRGGYTF
TRBJ2-5,NA,TRBV4-1,TRBD2,TGCGCCAGCAGCCAAGATCGAGGGACTAGCGGGGGCCGGGAGGAGACCCAGTACTTC,CASSQDRGTSGGREETQYF
TRBJ1-3,NA,TRBV27,TRBD1,TGTGCCAGCAGTACAGGGGTTGGAAACACCATATATTTT,CASSTGVGNTIYF
TRBJ1-2,once,TRBV18,TRBD1,TGTGCCAGCTCACCACCCGGACAGGGTCTCTATGGCTACACCTTC,CASSPPGQGLYGYTF
TRBJ2-3,NA,TRBV15,NA,TGTGCCACCAGCATCTCTAGCACAGATACGCAGTATTTT,CATSISSTDTQYF
TRBJ1-3,NA,TRBV6-6,TRBD1,TGTGCCAGCAGTCCTACGACAGGGAGCTCCTCTGGAAACACCATATATTTT,CASSPTTGSSSGNTIYF
TRBJ2-5,NA,TRBV4-2,TRBD2,TGTGCCAGCAGCCAGGTAGCGGGGACACTTACGGCGACCCAGTACTTC,CASSQVAGTLTATQYF
TRBJ1-3,NA,TRBV15,NA,TGTGCCACCAGCAAAAGCCTCGGAGACACCATATATTTT,CATSKSLGDTIYF
TRBJ1-4,once,TRBV6-6,NA,TGTGCCACCTTCATCCGGGTCGACAATGAAAAACTGTTTTTT,CATFIRVDNEKLFF
TRBJ1-1,NA,TRBV5-1,NA,TGCGCCAGCAGCCGAGGGCAGCTCCTGGACACTGAAGCTTTCTTT,CASSRGQLLDTEAFF
TRBJ2-5,NA,TRBV9,TRBD1,TGTGCCAGCAGCGCTCCGGGACAGGGGAGAGAGACCCAGTACTTC,CASSAPGQGRETQYF
TRBJ2-5,NA,TRBV2,TRBD2,TGTGCCAGCAGTGACCCTTTAGCGGGGGGTAAAACTAGCCAAGAGACCCAGTACTTC,CASSDPLAGGKTSQETQYF
TRBJ2-6,NA,TRBV27,NA,TGTGCCAGCAGCCCCGAGGGGGACGGGGGGGCCAACGTCCTGACTTTC,CASSPEGDGGANVLTF
TRBJ1-1,NA,TRBV27,NA,TGTGCCAGCAGTTTATCGAACTCACTGAACACTGAAGCTTTCTTT,CASSLSNSLNTEAFF
TRBJ2-7,NA,TRBV4-3,TRBD1,TGCGCCAGCAGCCAGGCCAGACAGGGGGTTTACGAGCAGTACTTC,CASSQARQGVYEQYF
TRBJ1-2,NA,TRBV18,TRBD1,TGTGCCAGCTCACCCCAGGGGGGCCGAAGCTACACCTTC,CASSPQGGRSYTF
TRBJ1-1,NA,TRBV12-3/TRBV12-4,NA,TGTGCCAGCAGTCGGGACACTGAAGCTTTCTTT,CASSRDTEAFF
TRBJ2-3,NA,TRBV7-9,TRBD2,TGTGCCAGCAGCTCTAGCGGGGGGAACACAGATACGCAGTATTTT,CASSSSGGNTDTQYF